A selection of T cell receptor beta chains follows, all from one sample in a study of CD8 T cells in Susac syndrome. Via MiXCR, TCRdb re-called the immunoSEQ multiplex PCR reads, giving one row per CDR3 protein. The sample records under 200,000 distinct CDR3 sequences, about 95% being singletons. Source material: CD4+ T cells from PBMCs. Receptors were obtained from a human donor in good health. Each CDR3 is given with its conserved first and last residue. The D gene is left open where the match is weak. Size values are once, few and many counts, or a class for expanded clones, and some rows have none.

CDR3 length,J gene,clone size,V gene,D gene,CDR3 DNA,CDR3 protein
14,TRBJ2-1,few,TRBV7-3,NA,TGTGCCAGCAGCCCCTCCGGCTCCTACAATGAGCAGTTCTTC,CASSPSGSYNEQFF
13,TRBJ1-1,NA,TRBV6-5,TRBD1,TGTGCCAGCAGTAGGACAGGTTGGCTGGAAGCTTTCTTT,CASSRTGWLEAFF
13,TRBJ1-2,NA,TRBV10-3,TRBD1,TGTGCCATCAGTGACAGGGGGGATAATGGCTACTACTTC,CAISDRGDNGYYF
15,TRBJ2-7,NA,TRBV7-2,TRBD1,TGTGCCAGCAGCCCACAGGGGGCGAAGTTAGCCGAGCAGTACTTC,CASSPQGAKLAEQYF
12,TRBJ1-2,NA,TRBV29-1,NA,TGCAGCGTTGCAGGGTCCGAGTATGGCTACACCTTC,CSVAGSEYGYTF
15,TRBJ1-1,NA,TRBV20-1,TRBD1,TGCAGTGCTAGAGCGACAGGGGCCGGGTACACTGAAGCTTTCTTT,CSARATGAGYTEAFF
12,TRBJ1-2,NA,TRBV7-9,NA,TGTGCCAGCAGCTTAGAAGGGCTCGGCTACACCTTC,CASSLEGLGYTF
15,TRBJ1-1,NA,TRBV10-3,NA,TGTGCCATCAGTGCCCCGACGGCCAGAAGGACTGAAGCTTTCTTT,CAISAPTARRTEAFF
15,TRBJ2-5,NA,TRBV12-3/TRBV12-4,NA,TGTGCCAGCAGTTTTGGGGCGAGCCTTCAAGAGACCCAGTACTTC,CASSFGASLQETQYF
13,TRBJ2-1,few,TRBV20-1,TRBD2,TGCAGTGCACGGACTAGCGGGGGCAATGAGCAGTTCTTC,CSARTSGGNEQFF
17,TRBJ2-2,NA,TRBV12-3/TRBV12-4,TRBD2,TGTGCCAGCAGTTCTACTAGCGGTAGGATGAACACCGGGGAGCTGTTTTTT,CASSSTSGRMNTGELFF
15,TRBJ2-3,NA,TRBV29-1,TRBD1,TGCAGCGTTGATGGGGACAGGGGCCCCACAGATACGCAGTATTTT,CSVDGDRGPTDTQYF
12,TRBJ1-1,NA,TRBV6-6,NA,TGTGCCAGCAACCGGGGGGGACTTGAAGCTTTCTTT,CASNRGGLEAFF
15,TRBJ1-1,NA,TRBV3-1,TRBD1,TGTGCCAGCAGCCAACGGACAGGCGTGAACACTGAAGCTTTCTTT,CASSQRTGVNTEAFF
13,TRBJ2-3,NA,TRBV9,NA,TGTGCCAGCAGCATATCAGGCACAGATACGCAGTATTTT,CASSISGTDTQYF
14,TRBJ2-7,NA,TRBV9,NA,TGTGCCAGCAGCGAGGCAGGGCGATCCTACGAGCAGTACTTC,CASSEAGRSYEQYF
14,TRBJ2-7,NA,TRBV28,NA,TGTGCCAGCAGTTTAACGGACAGTCTACGTGGGCAGTACTTC,CASSLTDSLRGQYF
14,TRBJ1-1,NA,TRBV5-4,NA,TGTGCCAGCAGCTTGCCGAGGGAAGTGACTGAAGCTTTCTTT,CASSLPREVTEAFF
18,TRBJ1-5,NA,TRBV23-1,NA,TGCGCCAGCAGTCAAGCGGACGGGTGGGCCAGGGGTAGTCAGCCCCAGCATTTT,CASSQADGWARGSQPQHF
15,TRBJ2-1,NA,TRBV30,NA,TGTGCCTGGAGTGTACGGTTCGGCCCGGGCAATGAGCAGTTCTTC,CAWSVRFGPGNEQFF
13,TRBJ2-1,NA,TRBV4-3,NA,TGCGCCAGCAGCCAAGTTGTCCCCAATGAGCAGTTCTTC,CASSQVVPNEQFF
13,TRBJ1-5,NA,TRBV3-1,NA,TGTGCCAGCAGCCAGGACAGTGCGAGGCCCCAGCATTTT,CASSQDSARPQHF
14,TRBJ2-7,NA,TRBV20-1,NA,TGCAGTGCTAATACATACGCGGGCACCTACGAGCAGTACTTC,CSANTYAGTYEQYF
17,TRBJ1-6,once,TRBV25-1,NA,TGTGCCAGCAGTGAGATGGGATCAGGGTTGTATAATTCACCCCTCCACTTT,CASSEMGSGLYNSPLHF
12,TRBJ1-1,NA,TRBV29-1,TRBD1,TGCAGCGTCATATGGACAGGCGGTGACGCTTTCTTT,CSVIWTGGDAFF
14,TRBJ1-2,NA,TRBV20-1,NA,TGCAGTGCTAGAGGCCAGGGAGGATGGTATGGCTACACCTTC,CSARGQGGWYGYTF
20,TRBJ2-6,NA,TRBV11-1,TRBD2,TGTGCCAGCAGCCAGACCAGAGGACTAGCAAGACTCTCTGGGGCCAACGTCCTGACTTTC,CASSQTRGLARLSGANVLTF
12,TRBJ2-1,NA,TRBV24-1,TRBD2,TGTGCCACAAGCGGGACTCGAGATGAGCAGTTCTTC,CATSGTRDEQFF
12,TRBJ2-1,NA,TRBV29-1,NA,TGCAGCGGGAGAGGGACTGTGGATGAGCAGTTCTTC,CSGRGTVDEQFF
15,TRBJ1-1,NA,TRBV4-1,TRBD1,TGCGCCAGCAGCCAAGGACAGGGGGCGGTTACTGAAGCTTTCTTT,CASSQGQGAVTEAFF
13,TRBJ2-2,NA,TRBV5-4,NA,TGTGCCAGCAGCTTCGGTTCGACCGGGGAGCTGTTTTTT,CASSFGSTGELFF
15,TRBJ2-5,NA,TRBV12-3/TRBV12-4,NA,TGTGCCAGCAGTTTGGGGGACTTCAGCCAAGAGACCCAGTACTTC,CASSLGDFSQETQYF
14,TRBJ2-1,NA,TRBV27,NA,TGTGCCAGCAGACCGGACACATCCTACAATGAGCAGTTCTTC,CASRPDTSYNEQFF
12,TRBJ1-2,NA,TRBV28,TRBD1,TGTGCCAGCGGACAGGGTGGCTATGGCTACACCTTC,CASGQGGYGYTF
15,TRBJ1-2,NA,TRBV15,NA,TGTGCCACCAGCCGAAACCGGGACCGGAACTATGGCTACACCTTC,CATSRNRDRNYGYTF
15,TRBJ2-5,NA,TRBV5-1,TRBD1,TGCGCCAGCAGCCTGGATCCGGACAGGGGCGAGACCCAGTACTTC,CASSLDPDRGETQYF
11,TRBJ1-2,NA,TRBV30,NA,TGTGCCTGGAGTGTTTCGGCCGTCTGCACCTTC,CAWSVSAVCTF
12,TRBJ1-1,NA,TRBV18,NA,TGTGCCAGCTCACCGGACAGCGATGAAGCTTTCTTT,CASSPDSDEAFF
18,TRBJ2-1,NA,TRBV29-1,TRBD2,TGCAGCGCCACCCTCGCCGGTTTTGGAGCGGGGGCCCCCAATGAGCAGTTCTTC,CSATLAGFGAGAPNEQFF
14,TRBJ2-3,NA,TRBV12-3/TRBV12-4,NA,TGTGCCGGCGCGGGGAGCGGACCCAAAAATACGCAGTATTTT,CAGAGSGPKNTQYF
16,TRBJ2-5,NA,TRBV11-2,TRBD1,TGTGCCAGCAGCTCGGGCCATAGACAGGGGAAAGAGACCCAGTACTTC,CASSSGHRQGKETQYF
11,TRBJ2-5,NA,TRBV29-1,NA,TGCAGCGTTGAACTACAAGAGACCCAGTACTTC,CSVELQETQYF
16,TRBJ1-5,NA,TRBV19,NA,TGTGCCAGTACCCAGTCCGGGACAAAGGAACGGCAGCCCCAGCATTTT,CASTQSGTKERQPQHF
15,TRBJ2-5,NA,TRBV7-2,NA,TGTGCCAGCAGCCCGGTCGGACAGAGACAAGAGACCCAGTACTTC,CASSPVGQRQETQYF
17,TRBJ2-6,NA,TRBV3-1,NA,TGTGCCAGCAGCACGGGGGCTCCGAGCTCTGGGGCCAACGTCCTGACTTTC,CASSTGAPSSGANVLTF
12,TRBJ2-1,NA,TRBV29-1,NA,TGCAGCGATAAGACAGCTTCCAATGAGCAGTTCTTC,CSDKTASNEQFF
15,TRBJ2-2,NA,TRBV18,NA,TGTGCCAGCTCACTACAGGGTCCCGACACCGGGGAGCTGTTTTTT,CASSLQGPDTGELFF
15,TRBJ1-5,NA,TRBV20-1,TRBD1,TGCAGTGCGAATCCGGGACAGCAGATTAATCAGCCCCAGCATTTT,CSANPGQQINQPQHF
14,TRBJ1-6,NA,TRBV6-2/TRBV6-3,NA,TGTGCCAGCAGTTACAGGCGGACAAATTCACCCCTCCACTTT,CASSYRRTNSPLHF
13,TRBJ1-6,NA,TRBV7-9,NA,TGTGCCAGCAGCACACTAAATAATTCACCCCTCCACTTT,CASSTLNNSPLHF
12,TRBJ2-2,NA,TRBV25-1,TRBD1,TGTGCCAGCAGTGAGTCAGGGGGCGAGCTGTTTTTT,CASSESGGELFF
16,TRBJ2-1,NA,TRBV4-1,TRBD2,TGCGCCAGCAGCCCTCTGGCATCTAGCGGCAACAATGAGCAGTTCTTC,CASSPLASSGNNEQFF
16,TRBJ2-5,NA,TRBV9,TRBD1,TGTGCCAGCAGCTATGGACTGGGACAGTCCGAAGAGACCCAGTACTTC,CASSYGLGQSEETQYF
16,TRBJ2-2,NA,TRBV5-4,TRBD1,TGTGCCAGCAGTCCGGGTGGACAGGGTCCGACCGGGGAGCTGTTTTTT,CASSPGGQGPTGELFF
15,TRBJ2-1,NA,TRBV5-4,NA,TGTGCCAGCAGCTTGGAGCGGCTCGGGTCCAATGAGCAGTTCTTC,CASSLERLGSNEQFF
13,TRBJ1-1,NA,TRBV29-1,NA,TGCAGCGGCCTCCTGAACAAGAACACTGAAGCTTTCTTT,CSGLLNKNTEAFF
14,TRBJ1-4,NA,TRBV9,NA,TGTGCCAGCAGCGTTCTGGGCAGCAATGAAAAACTGTTTTTT,CASSVLGSNEKLFF